Presented here are 11 T cell receptor beta chains from one specimen sequenced in a study of blood T cell repertoires in COVID-19. Data came from immunoSEQ multiplex PCR; TCRdb stores just in-frame clones and leaves some out. Of approximately 190,000 clones in the sample, about four fifths are singletons; the top ten hold about 6.5%. The specimen sequenced was peripheral blood. The receptors were gathered from a woman in her forties with acute or convalescent COVID-19.

A few counts support this clone. This chain links TRBV24-1 with TRBJ1-2; TRBD1 is a possible D gene (6 bases). Per the germline V gene, CDR1 is KGHDR and CDR2 is SFDVKD. Trimming left V 5 bases short and J 6 bases short, with 18 bases between. The length of the CDR3 is 15 residues. This CDR3 reads CATSVGGAPRNGYTF. DNA of the CDR3: TGTGCCACCAGTGTTGGGGGGGCACCCAGGAATGGCTACACCTTC.

This chain connects TRBV9 to TRBJ1-2; tentatively, D is TRBD1 (6 bases). The germline gives CDR1 SGDLS, CDR2 YYNGEE. This CDR3 is 15 amino acids long. V gave up 0 bases and J gave up 2 bases, with 11 bases separating them. CDR3 bases: TGTGCCAGCAGCGTAGGAGGGACACTAAACTATGGCTACACCTTC. As protein: CASSVGGTLNYGYTF.

The chain uses TRBV6-5 and TRBJ2-3, with D possibly TRBD1 on 7 matching bases. The CDR3 has 14 amino acids. CDR1 and CDR2 from the germline V gene are MNHEY and SVGAGI. V was pared by 7 bases and J by 3 bases, with 14 bases between. The CDR3 loop is CASKEQGRTDTQYF. The CDR3 nucleotides are TGTGCCAGCAAAGAACAGGGGAGGACAGATACGCAGTATTTT.

The chain couples TRBV7-8 to TRBJ1-3; D remains unclear. V was trimmed by 5 bases and J by 0 bases, leaving 8 bases between them. The germline CDR1 and CDR2 sequences are SGHVS and FQNEAQ. The length of the CDR3 is 14 residues. CDR3 in amino acids: CASSQESSGNTIYF. Written as DNA, the CDR3 is TGTGCCAGCAGCCAAGAGAGCTCTGGAAACACCATATATTTT.

V and J are TRBV10-3 and TRBJ2-2; 7 bases map to TRBD2. CDR3 length: 15 residues. The ends lost 6 bases at V and 6 bases at J; junction bases unmatched: 10. CDR1 is ENHRY, CDR2 SYGVKD, per germline. CDR3 sequence (DNA): TGTGCCATCAGGGGGGTAGCGGGTATCGCCGGGGAGCTGTTTTTT. Translation: CAIRGVAGIAGELFF.

This chain links TRBV14 with TRBJ1-2; no clear D. Germline V lookup: CDR1 SGHDN, CDR2 FVKESK. Trimming pared 7 bases from V and 4 bases from J, leaving 13 bases between. CDR3 length: 13 amino acids. DNA for the CDR3: TGTGCCAGCAACACCAGCGACTCCTATGGCTACACCTTC. It translates to CASNTSDSYGYTF.

In this sample, this clone turned up a few times. V usage is TRBV12-3 or TRBV12-4 and J usage is TRBJ2-7; possibly TRBD1 for D (5 bases). The V end was cut by 2 bases, the J end by 4 bases, with 9 bases between. This CDR3 has 13 amino acids. CDR3: CASSLRQGYEQYF. As DNA, the CDR3 is TGTGCCAGCAGTTTAAGGCAGGGTTACGAGCAGTACTTC.

V usage is TRBV9 and J usage is TRBJ2-7; a weak D match, TRBD1 (6 bases). The CDR3 loop spans 14 amino acids. Germline V CDR1 and CDR2: SGDLS, YYNGEE. Trimming left V 2 bases short and J 5 bases short, with 14 bases between. CDR3 sequence: CASSVTQGFHEQYF. The CDR3 region has the DNA TGTGCCAGCAGCGTGACACAGGGATTCCACGAGCAGTACTTC.

The chain has TRBV6-5 and TRBJ1-1; no clear D gene. The germline CDR1 and CDR2 sequences are MNHEY and SVGAGI. The CDR3 extends over 16 amino acids. With 2 bases removed from V and 0 bases from J, the gap between germline ends came to 13 bases. The CDR3 nucleotides read TGTGCCAGCAGTTACGGGGAGACCCTCGTGAACACTGAAGCTTTCTTT. Its protein product is CASSYGETLVNTEAFF.

The gene calls are TRBV6-2 or TRBV6-3 and TRBJ1-2; the match to TRBD1 covers 7 bases. After removal of 6 bases from V and 4 bases from J, the junction contained 20 bases not matched to a gene. Germline CDR1 reads MNHEY; CDR2 reads SVGEGT. The CDR3 spans 18 residues. The CDR3 protein is CASSRAPGQSTLSYGYTF. CDR3 bases: TGTGCCAGCAGCAGAGCACCGGGACAGTCGACATTAAGCTATGGCTACACCTTC.

The chain links TRBV9 to TRBJ2-7, with TRBD1 identical over 10 bases. V lost 2 bases and J lost 3; bases outside the gene matches: 5. The CDR3 length is 15 residues. Germline lookup yields CDR1 SGDLS and CDR2 YYNGEE. Here the CDR3 reads CASSVSRDRGYEQYF. The CDR3 region has the DNA TGTGCCAGCAGCGTCTCCCGGGACAGGGGCTACGAGCAGTACTTC.